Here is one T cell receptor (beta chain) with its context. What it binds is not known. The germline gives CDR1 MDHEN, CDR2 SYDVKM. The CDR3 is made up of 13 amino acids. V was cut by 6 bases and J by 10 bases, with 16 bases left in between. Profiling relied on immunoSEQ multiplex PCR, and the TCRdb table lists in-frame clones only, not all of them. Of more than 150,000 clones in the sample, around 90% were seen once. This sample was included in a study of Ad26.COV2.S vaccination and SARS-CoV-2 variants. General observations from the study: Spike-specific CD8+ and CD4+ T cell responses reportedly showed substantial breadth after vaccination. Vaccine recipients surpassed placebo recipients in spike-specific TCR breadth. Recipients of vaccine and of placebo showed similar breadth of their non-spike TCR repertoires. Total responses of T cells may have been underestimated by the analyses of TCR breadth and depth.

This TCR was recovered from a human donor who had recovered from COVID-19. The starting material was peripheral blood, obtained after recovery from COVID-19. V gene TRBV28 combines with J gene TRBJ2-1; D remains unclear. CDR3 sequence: CASSSSGPLEQFF. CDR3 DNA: TGTGCCAGCAGCAGTTCTGGACCGCTAGAGCAGTTCTTC.